The 8 T cell receptor beta chains below come from one sample, sequenced in a study of blood T cell repertoires in COVID-19. Assay: immunoSEQ multiplex PCR; the TCRdb copy retains only in-frame clones and omits some. The sample has some 200,000 clones; roughly 89% are singletons. What was sequenced was peripheral blood. These receptors all stem from a woman in her 70s with COVID-19, enrolled during active disease.

This sequence joins TRBV11-3 and TRBJ2-5; weak D call: TRBD2 (5 bases). The CDR3 has 18 residues. Germline V gives CDR1 SGHNT, CDR2 YENEEA. Trimming removed 5 bases at V and 2 bases at J, with 24 bases between. The CDR3 nucleotides are TGTGCCAGCAGCCCCTCTCTTAGCGTCAGAGAGGATCAAGAGACCCAGTACTTC. Amino acid sequence: CASSPSLSVREDQETQYF.

This sequence joins TRBV5-6 and TRBJ1-2; D not resolved. This CDR3 region has 13 residues. Trimming cost V 3 bases and J 2 bases, with 8 bases left between them. CDR1 SGHDT and CDR2 YYEEEE come from the germline V gene. The CDR3 protein is CASSYGKNYGYTF. CDR3 nucleotide sequence: TGTGCCAGCAGCTACGGGAAAAACTATGGCTACACCTTC.

This clone has only one observation. V is TRBV5-1 and J is TRBJ1-1; TRBD1 is a possible D gene (5 bases). Germline CDR1 and CDR2: SGHRS and YFSETQ. V lost 5 bases to trimming and J lost 4 bases, with 9 bases between them. This CDR3 contains 12 residues. CDR3 in DNA: TGCGCCAGCAGTCCGGGGGGCACTGAAGCTTTCTTT. Encoded protein: CASSPGGTEAFF.

The chain carries TRBV24-1 and TRBJ2-1; tentative D call: TRBD2 (5 bases). Trimming took off 0 bases at V and 7 bases at J, with 15 bases between the two ends. Germline-derived CDR1 and CDR2 are KGHDR and SFDVKD. This CDR3 contains 16 residues. CDR3 DNA sequence: TGTGCCACCAGTGATTTGGGAGGTCCCCAAACAAATGAGCAGTTCTTC. Amino acid sequence: CATSDLGGPQTNEQFF.

This chain joins TRBV5-1 and TRBJ2-3; maybe TRBD2 (5 bases). This CDR3 region has 17 residues. Looked up from germline, CDR1 is SGHRS and CDR2 is YFSETQ. V lost 4 bases and J lost 5, with 23 bases in between. CDR3 DNA: TGCGCCAGCAGCCCCCGTCGTAGCGCAAGACAAGAAGATACGCAGTATTTT. Translating it yields CASSPRRSARQEDTQYF.

The gene calls are TRBV3-1 (or the pseudogene TRBV3-2) and TRBJ2-1; TRBD2 aligns across 8 bases. J was trimmed by 10 bases and V by 3 bases; bases with no gene match: 2. The CDR3 spans 12 residues. Germline values: CDR1 LGHDT, CDR2 YNNKEL (reference sequence). The CDR3 region is CASSHPGGEQFF. CDR3 nucleotides: TGTGCCAGCAGCCATCCGGGAGGGGAGCAGTTCTTC.

This sequence joins TRBV4-3 and TRBJ1-1; no reliable D call. Germline V gene sequence: CDR1 LGHNA, CDR2 YSLEER. The V end lost 2 bases, the J end lost 9 bases, and 13 bases lay between the germline ends. The CDR3 runs to 13 residues. DNA for the CDR3: TGCGCCAGCAGCCAAAATCGCGATACCCAAGCTTTCTTT. Protein product: CASSQNRDTQAFF.

The rearrangement uses TRBV11-2 and TRBJ2-2, with 12 bases identical to TRBD2. CDR1 is SGHAT, CDR2 FQNNGV, per germline. J lost 2 bases, V lost 2 bases, and 9 bases had no gene match. The CDR3 has 19 residues. CDR3: CASSLPSGRAGSNTGELFF. The CDR3 DNA sequence: TGTGCCAGCAGCTTACCTAGCGGGAGGGCGGGATCAAACACCGGGGAGCTGTTTTTT.